This T cell receptor beta chain was retrieved from a study of response to subunit inactivated influenza vaccine. Study findings and constraints: Only a handful of new T cells, the authors suggested, are recruited with each seasonal influenza vaccination.

One entry per CDR3 protein, called by TCRdb with MiXCR from the RT-PCR reads. The sample carries approximately 520,000 distinct CDR3 sequences, approximately 24% recorded once. A note on this clonotype: Its specificity is unknown.

The CDR3 loop spans 14 amino acids. The ends were cut back, 2 bases at V and 3 bases at J, with 8 bases in the middle. This rearrangement joins TRBV12-3 or TRBV12-4 to TRBJ2-1, with D uncertain. Sequenced here: CD4+ T cells sorted from PBMCs, sampled around 5 days after vaccination. This receptor was taken from a man aged 50 or older who received an inactivated influenza vaccine. CDR3 sequence (DNA): TGTGCCAGCAGTTTAAGGGCCCTCTACAATGAGCAGTTCTTC. The encoded protein is CASSLRALYNEQFF.